Listed below are T cell receptor beta chains from one sample, sequenced in a study of blood T cell repertoires in COVID-19. Measured with immunoSEQ multiplex PCR; TCRdb has only the in-frame clones, and not every one. The sample shows 250,000 to 300,000 clones, approximately 86% of them seen only once. The source material was peripheral blood. The receptor set was obtained from a woman aged 70 to 79 with COVID-19, enrolled during active disease. Each CDR3 is given with its conserved first and last residue. Fields, in order: clone size, D gene, J gene, V gene, CDR3 DNA, CDR3 protein. D genes are given only for firm matches. Some rows have no size entry. The others give once, few or many, or a class for an expanded clone.

size: -; D: -; J: TRBJ1-2; V: TRBV6-5; DNA: TGTGCCAGCAGTTACTTGGCAGGGAGGGGAGACGGCTACACCTTC; CDR3: CASSYLAGRGDGYTF
size: -; D: TRBD2; J: TRBJ2-3; V: TRBV13; DNA: TGTGCCAGCAGCGTCCCCGGGACTAGCGGGGGGGCCGGCACAGATACGCAGTATTTT; CDR3: CASSVPGTSGGAGTDTQYF
size: -; D: TRBD2; J: TRBJ2-5; V: TRBV5-1; DNA: TGCGCCAGCAGCTTGGGGCTAGCGGGGGTCCAAGAGACCCAGTACTTC; CDR3: CASSLGLAGVQETQYF
size: -; D: -; J: TRBJ2-7; V: TRBV3-1/TRBV3-2; DNA: TGTGCCAGCGGACGGCTAGCGCCGAACGAGCAGTACTTC; CDR3: CASGRLAPNEQYF
size: once; D: -; J: TRBJ1-5; V: TRBV12-3/TRBV12-4; DNA: TGTGCCAGCAGTTTTAGTTTCCAGCCCCAGCATTTT; CDR3: CASSFSFQPQHF
size: -; D: -; J: TRBJ2-5; V: TRBV7-3; DNA: TGTGCCAGCAGCCTATCCACCAGAGGAGAGACCCAGTACTTC; CDR3: CASSLSTRGETQYF
size: -; D: -; J: TRBJ2-7; V: TRBV21-1; DNA: TGTGCCAGCAGATCCGGGACAGGGCACGAGCAGTACTTC; CDR3: CASRSGTGHEQYF
size: -; D: -; J: TRBJ1-2; V: TRBV29-1; DNA: TGCAGCGTTCGAGAGGGTCCTAACTATGGCTACACCTTC; CDR3: CSVREGPNYGYTF
size: -; D: TRBD1; J: TRBJ2-3; V: TRBV2; DNA: TGTGCCAGCAGTGAGACAGGGTTAGACACAGATACGCAGTATTTT; CDR3: CASSETGLDTDTQYF
size: -; D: TRBD1; J: TRBJ2-3; V: TRBV9; DNA: TGTGCCAGCAGCGTATACGGACAGGGCACAGATACGCAGTATTTT; CDR3: CASSVYGQGTDTQYF
size: -; D: -; J: TRBJ1-2; V: TRBV27; DNA: TGTGCCAGCAGCCCGGGGAGGAGGAACTATGGCTACACCTTC; CDR3: CASSPGRRNYGYTF